This T cell receptor (beta chain) was sequenced in a study of cytomegalovirus exposure and HLA in healthy donors. Comment on this clone: No antigen is known for it.

Germline loops: CDR1 SQVTM, CDR2 ANQGSEA. The CDR3 is 13 residues long. Trimming stripped 7 bases from V and 4 bases from J, with 16 bases between. Regarding the study as a whole: Analysis was carried out at a later point, and it linked a missense DCLRE1C variant to TCR beta V- and J-gene trimming.

Both 60 Vbeta primers and 13 Jbeta primers went into the PCR. Profiled with immunoSEQ multiplex PCR; TCRdb holds only in-frame clones, not every one. The profile covers some 99,000 clones, with around 73% appearing a single time and under 8.5% taken by the ten largest. The sample consisted of PBMCs. This rearrangement joins TRBV29-1 to TRBJ1-2; D may be TRBD1 (5 bases). The clonotype was recovered from a man aged 35 to 55 in good health and CMV-seronegative. The CDR3 nucleotides read TGCAGCGCCCGAAGTCGGGGGAGCTATGGCTACACCTTC. Its protein is CSARSRGSYGYTF. The variable domain in full, completed from reference TRBV29-1 and TRBJ1-2, reads SAVISQKPSRDICQRGTSLTIQCQVDSQVTMMFWYRQQPGQSLTLIATANQGSEATYESGFVIDKFPISRPNLTFSTLTVSNMSPEDSSIYLCSARSRGSYGYTFGSGTRLTVV.